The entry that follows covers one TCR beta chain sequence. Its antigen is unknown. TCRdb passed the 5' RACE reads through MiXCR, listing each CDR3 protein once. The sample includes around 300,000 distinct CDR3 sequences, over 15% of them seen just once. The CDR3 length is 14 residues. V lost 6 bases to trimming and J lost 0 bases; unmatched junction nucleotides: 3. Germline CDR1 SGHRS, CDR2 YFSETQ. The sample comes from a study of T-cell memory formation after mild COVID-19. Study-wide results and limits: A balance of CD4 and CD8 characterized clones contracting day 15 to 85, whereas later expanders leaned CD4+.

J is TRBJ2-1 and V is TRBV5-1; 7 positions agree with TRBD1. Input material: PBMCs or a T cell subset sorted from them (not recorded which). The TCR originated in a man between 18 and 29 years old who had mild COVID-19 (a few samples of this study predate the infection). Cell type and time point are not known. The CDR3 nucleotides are TGCGCCAGCACTTGGGACAGCTCCTACAATGAGCAGTTCTTC. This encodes CASTWDSSYNEQFF.